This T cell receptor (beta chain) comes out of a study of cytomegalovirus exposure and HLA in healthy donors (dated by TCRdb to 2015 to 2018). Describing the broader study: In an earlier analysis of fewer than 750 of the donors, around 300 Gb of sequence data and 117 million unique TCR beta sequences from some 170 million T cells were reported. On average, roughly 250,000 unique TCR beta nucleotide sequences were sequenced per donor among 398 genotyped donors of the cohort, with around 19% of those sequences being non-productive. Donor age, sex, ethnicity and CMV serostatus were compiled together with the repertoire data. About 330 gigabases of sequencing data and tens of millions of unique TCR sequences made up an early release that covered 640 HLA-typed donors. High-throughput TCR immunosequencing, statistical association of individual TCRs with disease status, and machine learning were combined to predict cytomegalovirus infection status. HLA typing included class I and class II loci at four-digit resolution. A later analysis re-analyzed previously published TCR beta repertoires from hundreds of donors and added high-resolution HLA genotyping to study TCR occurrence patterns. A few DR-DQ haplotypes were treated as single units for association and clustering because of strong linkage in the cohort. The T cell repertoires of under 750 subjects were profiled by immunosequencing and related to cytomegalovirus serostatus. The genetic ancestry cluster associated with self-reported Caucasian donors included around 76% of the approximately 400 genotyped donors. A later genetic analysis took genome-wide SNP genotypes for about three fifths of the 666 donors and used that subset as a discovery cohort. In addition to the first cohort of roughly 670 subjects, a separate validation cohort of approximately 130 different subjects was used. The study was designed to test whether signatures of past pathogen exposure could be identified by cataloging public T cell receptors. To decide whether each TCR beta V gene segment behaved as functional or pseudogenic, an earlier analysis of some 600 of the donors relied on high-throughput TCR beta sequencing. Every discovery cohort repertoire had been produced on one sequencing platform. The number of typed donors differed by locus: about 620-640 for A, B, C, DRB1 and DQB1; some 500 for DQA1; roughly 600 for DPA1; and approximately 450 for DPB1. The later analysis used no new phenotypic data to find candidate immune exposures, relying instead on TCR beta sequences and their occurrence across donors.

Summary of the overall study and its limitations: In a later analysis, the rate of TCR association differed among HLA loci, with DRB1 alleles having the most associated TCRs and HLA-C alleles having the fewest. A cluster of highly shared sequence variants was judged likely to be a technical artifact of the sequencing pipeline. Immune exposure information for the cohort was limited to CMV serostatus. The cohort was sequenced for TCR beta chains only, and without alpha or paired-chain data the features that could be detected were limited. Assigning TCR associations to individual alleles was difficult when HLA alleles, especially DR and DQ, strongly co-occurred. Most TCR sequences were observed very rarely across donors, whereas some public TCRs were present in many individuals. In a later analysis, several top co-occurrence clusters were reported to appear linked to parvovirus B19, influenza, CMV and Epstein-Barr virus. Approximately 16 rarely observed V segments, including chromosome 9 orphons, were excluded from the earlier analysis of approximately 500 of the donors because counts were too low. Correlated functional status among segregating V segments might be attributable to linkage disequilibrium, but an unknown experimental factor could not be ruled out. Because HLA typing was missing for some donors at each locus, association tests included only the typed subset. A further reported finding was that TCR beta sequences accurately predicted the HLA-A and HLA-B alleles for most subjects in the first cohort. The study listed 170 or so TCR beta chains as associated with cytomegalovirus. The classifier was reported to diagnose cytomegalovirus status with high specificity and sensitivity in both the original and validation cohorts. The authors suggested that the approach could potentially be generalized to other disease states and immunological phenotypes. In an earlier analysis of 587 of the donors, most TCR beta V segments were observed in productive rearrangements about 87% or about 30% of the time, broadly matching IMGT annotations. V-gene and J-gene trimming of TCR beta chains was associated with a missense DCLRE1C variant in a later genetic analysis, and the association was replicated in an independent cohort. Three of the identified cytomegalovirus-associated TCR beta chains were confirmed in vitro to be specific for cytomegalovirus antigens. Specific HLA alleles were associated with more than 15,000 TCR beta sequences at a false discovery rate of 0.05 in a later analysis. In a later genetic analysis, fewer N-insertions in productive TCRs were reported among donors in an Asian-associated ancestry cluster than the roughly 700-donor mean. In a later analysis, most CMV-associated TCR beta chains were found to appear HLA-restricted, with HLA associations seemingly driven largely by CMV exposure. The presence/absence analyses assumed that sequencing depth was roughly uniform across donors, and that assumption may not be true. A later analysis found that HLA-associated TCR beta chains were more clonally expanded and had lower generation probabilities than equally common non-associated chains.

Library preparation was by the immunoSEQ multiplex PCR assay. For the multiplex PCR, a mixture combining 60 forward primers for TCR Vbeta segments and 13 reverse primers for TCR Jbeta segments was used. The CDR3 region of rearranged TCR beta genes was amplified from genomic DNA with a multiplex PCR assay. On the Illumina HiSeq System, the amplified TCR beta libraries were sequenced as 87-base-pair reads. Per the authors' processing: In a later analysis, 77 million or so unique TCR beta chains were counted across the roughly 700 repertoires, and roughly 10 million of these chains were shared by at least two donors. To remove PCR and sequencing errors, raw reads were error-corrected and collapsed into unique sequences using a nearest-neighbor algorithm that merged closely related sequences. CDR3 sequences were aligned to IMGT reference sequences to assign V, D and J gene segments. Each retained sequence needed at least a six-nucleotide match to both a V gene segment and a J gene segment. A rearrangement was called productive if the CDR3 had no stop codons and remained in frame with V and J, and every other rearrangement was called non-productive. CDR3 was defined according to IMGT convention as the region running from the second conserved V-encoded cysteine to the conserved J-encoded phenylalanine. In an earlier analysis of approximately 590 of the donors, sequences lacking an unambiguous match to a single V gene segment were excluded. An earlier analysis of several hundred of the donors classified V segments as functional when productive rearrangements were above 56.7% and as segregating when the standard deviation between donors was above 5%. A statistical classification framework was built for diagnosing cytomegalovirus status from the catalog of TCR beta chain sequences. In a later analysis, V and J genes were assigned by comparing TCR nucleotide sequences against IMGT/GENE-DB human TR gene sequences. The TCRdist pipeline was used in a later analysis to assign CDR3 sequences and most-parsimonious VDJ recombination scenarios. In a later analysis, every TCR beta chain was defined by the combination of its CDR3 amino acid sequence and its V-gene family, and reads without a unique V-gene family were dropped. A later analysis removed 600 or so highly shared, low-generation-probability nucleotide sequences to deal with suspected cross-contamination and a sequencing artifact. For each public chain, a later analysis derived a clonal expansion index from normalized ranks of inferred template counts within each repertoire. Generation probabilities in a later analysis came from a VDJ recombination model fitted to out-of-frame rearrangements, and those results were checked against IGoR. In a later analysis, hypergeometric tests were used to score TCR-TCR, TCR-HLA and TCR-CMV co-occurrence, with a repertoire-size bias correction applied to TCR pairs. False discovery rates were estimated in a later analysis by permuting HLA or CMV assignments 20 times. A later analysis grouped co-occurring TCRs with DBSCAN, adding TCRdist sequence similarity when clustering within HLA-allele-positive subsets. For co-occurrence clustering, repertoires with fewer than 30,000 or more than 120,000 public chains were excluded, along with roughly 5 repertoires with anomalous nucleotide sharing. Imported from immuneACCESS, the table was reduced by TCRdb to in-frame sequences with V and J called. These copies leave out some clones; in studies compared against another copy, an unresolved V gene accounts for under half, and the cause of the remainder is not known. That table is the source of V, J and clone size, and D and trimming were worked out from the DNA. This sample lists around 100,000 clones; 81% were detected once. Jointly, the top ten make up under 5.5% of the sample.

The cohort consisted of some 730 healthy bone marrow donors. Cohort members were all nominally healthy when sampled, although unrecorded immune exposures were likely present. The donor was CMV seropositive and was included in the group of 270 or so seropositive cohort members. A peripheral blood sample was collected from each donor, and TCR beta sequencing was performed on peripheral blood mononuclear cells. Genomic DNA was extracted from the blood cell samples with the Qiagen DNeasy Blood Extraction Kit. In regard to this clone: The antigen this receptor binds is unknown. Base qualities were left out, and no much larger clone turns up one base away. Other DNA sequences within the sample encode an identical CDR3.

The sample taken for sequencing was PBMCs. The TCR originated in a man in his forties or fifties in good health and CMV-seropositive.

DNA sequence: TGCGCCAGCAGCTTGGCAGGGAACACTGAAGCTTTCTTT. Its protein product is CASSLAGNTEAFF. Recombination connected TRBV5-1 to TRBJ1-1; a confident D gene designation cannot be given. V loses 0 bases, J loses 1 base, and the germline ends lie 4 bases apart. CDR1 SGHRS and CDR2 YFSETQ were looked up in the germline V gene. From the cysteine up to the phenylalanine, the CDR3 has a length of 13 residues. Just the 39-base CDR3 DNA is kept, in frame starting at base 1.